A single sample gave rise to the 24 T cell receptor beta chains below, sequenced in a study of chemoradiotherapy in HPV16-positive cancers. Generated by immunoSEQ multiplex PCR, the TCRdb table keeps only in-frame clones and is missing some. The data show about 68,000 clones, about 90% seen once. Source: blood, taken from a patient who underwent chemoradiotherapy. Receptor source: a human donor with HPV-associated anogenital cancer.

This sequence joins TRBV2 and TRBJ1-5; D is possibly TRBD1 (5 bases). From germline, CDR1 is SNHLY and CDR2 FYNNEI. The CDR3 extends over 17 amino acids. The ends were cut back, 2 bases at V and 5 bases at J, with 19 bases in the middle. The CDR3 spells CASSESLWGGGDQPQHF. Written as DNA, the CDR3 is TGTGCCAGCAGTGAATCGCTCTGGGGGGGTGGGGATCAGCCCCAGCATTTT.

The chain uses TRBV27 and TRBJ1-2, with D unresolved. This CDR3 comprises 16 residues. The V end lost 0 bases, the J end lost 5 bases, and 16 bases lay between the germline ends. Germline values: CDR1 MNHEY, CDR2 SMNVEV (reference sequence). In nucleotides, the CDR3 is TGTGCCAGCAGTTTATCGGGCCTGACCAAGGAGTATGGCTACACCTTC. Protein sequence: CASSLSGLTKEYGYTF.

The chain is built from TRBV7-9 and TRBJ1-1; D is unresolved. The CDR3 contains 11 residues. The germline V gene has CDR1 SEHNR and CDR2 FQNEAQ (reference sequence). Trimming took off 5 bases at V and 1 base at J, with 2 bases between the two ends. DNA of the CDR3: TGTGCCAGCAGCCAGAACACTGAAGCTTTCTTT. Encoded protein: CASSQNTEAFF.

This clone showed up just a few times. J is TRBJ2-2 and V is TRBV27; D is unresolved. Between the trimmed V and J ends, which lost 8 bases and 2 bases, there was a span of 21 bases. Germline CDR1 MNHEY, CDR2 SMNVEV (reference sequence). The CDR3 runs to 17 residues. The CDR3, as DNA: TGTGCCAGCGCGGTGGACCAACTACGATTTAACACCGGGGAGCTGTTTTTT. Residues: CASAVDQLRFNTGELFF.

The V and J genes are TRBV7-9 and TRBJ2-7, with no clear D. CDR1 SEHNR and CDR2 FQNEAQ come from the germline V gene (reference sequence). V was clipped by 0 bases and J by 2 bases, with 8 bases between them. The CDR3 consists of 14 residues. The CDR3 loop reads CASSLALGPYEQYF. The CDR3 bases are TGTGCCAGCAGCTTAGCATTGGGCCCCTACGAGCAGTACTTC.

In regard to this clone: Compared with germline, one end of the junction differs, possibly owing to a read error. The chain carries TRBV6-1 and TRBJ2-1; 8 bases align to TRBD1. CDR3 length: 14 residues. The germline V gene encodes CDR1 MNHNS and CDR2 SASEGT. CDR3 sequence (DNA): TGTGCCAGCAGTGAATTAGGGACAGGCCCCCCGGGGATCTTC. This translates into CASSELGTGPPGIF.

V is TRBV7-2 and J is TRBJ2-3, with D uncertain. V gave up 6 bases and J gave up 3 bases, with 10 bases separating them. Germline V gives CDR1 SGHTA, CDR2 FQGNSA. The CDR3 sequence is 13 residues long. This CDR3 reads CASRPALTDTQYF. CDR3 coding DNA: TGTGCCAGCAGGCCAGCGTTGACAGATACGCAGTATTTT.

This rearrangement joins TRBV7-2 to TRBJ2-7, with D uncertain. The germline V and J ends were trimmed by 2 bases and 1 base, with 9 bases remaining between them. Germline CDR1 and CDR2: SGHTA and FQGNSA. The CDR3 is made up of 14 amino acids. CDR3: CASSLLSDSYEQYF. CDR3 in DNA: TGTGCCAGCAGCTTATTGAGCGATTCCTACGAGCAGTACTTC. Supplemented by reference TRBV7-2 and TRBJ2-7, the full variable domain reads GAGVSQSPSNKVTEKGKDVELRCDPISGHTALYWYRQSLGQGLEFLIYFQGNSAPDKSGLPSDRFSAERTGGSVSTLTIQRTQQEDSAVYLCASSLLSDSYEQYFGPGTRLTVT.

The V gene is TRBV29-1, the J gene TRBJ2-5; perhaps D is TRBD1 or TRBD2 (5 bases each). Trimming took off 5 bases at V and 2 bases at J, with 15 bases between the two ends. Germline CDR1 SQVTM, CDR2 ANQGSEA. The length of the CDR3 is 14 residues. For the CDR3, the DNA is TGCAGCGTTTTTCTACCGGGGCAACAAGAGACCCAGTACTTC. Protein product: CSVFLPGQQETQYF.

The chain has TRBV5-1 and TRBJ2-7; no definite D call. This CDR3 has 15 residues. Germline V gene sequence: CDR1 SGHRS, CDR2 YFSETQ. Trimming took off 0 bases at V and 3 bases at J, with 13 bases between the two ends. The CDR3 here is CASSLEFDGIYEQYF. Written as DNA, the CDR3 is TGCGCCAGCAGCTTGGAGTTTGACGGAATCTACGAGCAGTACTTC.

This rearrangement joins TRBV2 to TRBJ2-3; the match to TRBD2 covers 16 bases. Germline CDR1 is SNHLY and CDR2 is FYNNEI. The CDR3 has 16 amino acids. The V gene end was trimmed by 5 bases and the J gene end by 6 bases; junction bases not matched to a gene: 5. The CDR3 here is CASSPGTSGRGDTQYF. In nucleotides, the CDR3 is TGTGCCAGCAGTCCTGGGACTAGCGGGAGGGGTGATACGCAGTATTTT.

The chain is built from TRBV5-1 and TRBJ2-1; possible D gene TRBD2, 6 bases. Germline CDR1 SGHRS, CDR2 YFSETQ. Trimming shortened V by 5 bases and J by 8 bases, and 17 bases separated the two germline ends. The CDR3 runs 14 residues. The CDR3 is CASSLTRIGYEQFF. CDR3 coding DNA: TGCGCCAGCAGTTTGACTAGAATTGGCTATGAGCAGTTCTTC.

CDR3 DNA: TGTGCCAGCAGCACTCTCGGTAGGTTCGGGACTACCTACAATGAGCAGTTCTTC. The encoded protein is CASSTLGRFGTTYNEQFF. The rearrangement links TRBV21-1 to TRBJ2-1; the table's D gene call, TRBD2, was not cross checked with the DNA. TRBV21-1 is flagged as a pseudogene. The CDR3 length is 18 residues.

The chain combines TRBV9 with TRBJ1-2; D is unclear. V was cut by 4 bases and J by 2 bases, with 9 bases left in between. Germline CDR1 is SGDLS and CDR2 is YYNGEE. CDR3 length: 13 amino acids. CDR3 region: CASSPDGNYGYTF. The CDR3, as DNA: TGTGCCAGCAGCCCCGACGGGAACTATGGCTACACCTTC.

The V call is TRBV29-1, the J call TRBJ1-2; no reliable D call. The V end was cut by 5 bases, the J end by 0 bases, with 13 bases between. Germline loops: CDR1 SQVTM, CDR2 ANQGSEA. The length of the CDR3 is 14 residues. CDR3 coding DNA: TGCAGCGTTTTAGGGCAGACCGCTAACTATGGCTACACCTTC. Translating it yields CSVLGQTANYGYTF.

This clone was seen just once. J is TRBJ1-2 and V is TRBV28; 7 bases match TRBD1. Germline V CDR1 and CDR2: MDHEN, SYDVKM. CDR3 length: 14 residues. V trimming: 4 bases; J trimming: 1 base; junction bases outside the gene matches: 3. CDR3 nucleotides: TGTGCCAGCAGTTCAGGGGGGAATAACTATGGCTACACCTTC. Its translation is CASSSGGNNYGYTF.

This chain connects TRBV28 to TRBJ2-4, with TRBD1 identical over 7 bases. The CDR3 totals 16 residues. Losses at the gene ends were 3 bases for V and 2 bases for J; bases not matched to a gene: 7. The germline gives CDR1 MDHEN, CDR2 SYDVKM. The CDR3 DNA sequence: TGTGCCAGCAGTTTCGGAATGACAGGGTCCAAAAACATTCAGTACTTC. This codes for CASSFGMTGSKNIQYF.

The chain has TRBV6-1 and TRBJ1-1, with D perhaps TRBD1 (5 bases). The CDR3 sequence is 14 residues long. Germline values: CDR1 MNHNS, CDR2 SASEGT. With 7 bases removed from V and 4 bases from J, the gap between germline ends came to 16 bases. The CDR3 loop reads CASTMNGGGTEAFF. The CDR3 bases are TGTGCCAGCACTATGAATGGGGGGGGCACTGAAGCTTTCTTT.

V usage is TRBV28 and J usage is TRBJ1-5; D is unresolved. Germline assignment: CDR1 MDHEN and CDR2 SYDVKM. This CDR3 region has 14 residues. V shed 3 bases and J shed 0 bases, with 6 bases lying between them. The CDR3 nucleotides are TGTGCCAGCAGTTTCTCCAGTAGCAATCAGCCCCAGCATTTT. It codes for CASSFSSSNQPQHF.

The rearrangement uses TRBV13 and TRBJ2-2; possibly TRBD2 for D (6 bases). The CDR3 contains 16 residues. Germline V gives CDR1 PRHDT, CDR2 FYEKMQ (reference sequence). V lost 2 bases and J lost 8, with 18 bases in between. The CDR3: CASSLRSGGGSGELFF. CDR3 nucleotides: TGTGCCAGCAGCTTAAGGAGCGGAGGAGGGTCTGGGGAGCTGTTTTTT.

The rearrangement joins TRBV4-1 to TRBJ2-3, with a tentative D call TRBD2 (6 bases). V was clipped by 7 bases and J by 0 bases, with 14 bases between them. The germline CDR1 and CDR2 sequences are MGHRA and YSYEKL. The CDR3 runs 15 residues. The CDR3: CASTTGESSTDTQYF. The CDR3 coding sequence is TGCGCCAGCACCACGGGGGAGTCTAGCACAGATACGCAGTATTTT.

The genes are TRBV5-6 and TRBJ2-2; D is perhaps TRBD2 (6 bases). The germline gives CDR1 SGHDT, CDR2 YYEEEE. The CDR3 has 12 amino acids. V was trimmed by 4 bases and J by 12 bases, leaving 13 bases between them. In nucleotides, the CDR3 is TGTGCCAGCAGCCAGGACGGGGGAAAGCTGTTTTTT. Translation: CASSQDGGKLFF.

This clone was observed once. J is TRBJ2-2 and V is TRBV11-3; the D is unclear. The CDR3 contains 13 residues. V dropped 4 bases and J dropped 4 bases, with 7 bases sitting between them. Germline V CDR1 and CDR2: SGHNT, YENEEA. CDR3 bases: TGTGCCAGCAGCTCCGTAGGCACCGGGGAGCTGTTTTTT. The encoded protein is CASSSVGTGELFF.

V gene TRBV7-9 combines with J gene TRBJ2-2, with 10 nucleotides matching TRBD1. CDR1 SEHNR and CDR2 FQNEAQ come from the germline V gene (reference sequence). The trim removed 4 bases at V and 2 bases at J, leaving 7 bases unmatched. The CDR3 extends over 17 amino acids. CDR3 region: CASSSRRQGANTGELFF. CDR3 bases: TGTGCCAGCAGCTCCCGAAGACAGGGGGCAAACACCGGGGAGCTGTTTTTT.